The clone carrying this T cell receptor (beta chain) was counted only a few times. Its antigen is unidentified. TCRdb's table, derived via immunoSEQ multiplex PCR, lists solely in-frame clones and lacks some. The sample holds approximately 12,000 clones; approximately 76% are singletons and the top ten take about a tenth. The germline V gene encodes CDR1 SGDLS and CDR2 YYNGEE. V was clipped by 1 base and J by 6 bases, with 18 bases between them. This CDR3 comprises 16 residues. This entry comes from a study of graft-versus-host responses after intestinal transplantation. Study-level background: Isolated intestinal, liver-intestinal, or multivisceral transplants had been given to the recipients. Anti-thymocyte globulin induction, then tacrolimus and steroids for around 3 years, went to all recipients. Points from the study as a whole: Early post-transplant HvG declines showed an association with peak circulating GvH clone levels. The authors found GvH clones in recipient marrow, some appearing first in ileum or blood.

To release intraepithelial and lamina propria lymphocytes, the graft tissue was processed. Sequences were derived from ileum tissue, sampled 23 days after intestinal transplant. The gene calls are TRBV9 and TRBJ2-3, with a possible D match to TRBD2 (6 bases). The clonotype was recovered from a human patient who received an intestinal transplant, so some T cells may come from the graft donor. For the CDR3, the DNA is TGTGCCAGCAGCGTATCGGGAGCCGATGTGAGCGATACGCAGTATTTT. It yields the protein CASSVSGADVSDTQYF.